Here is one T cell receptor beta chain with its context. Original processing notes: Amplifying reference gene primers gave estimates of nucleated cell counts. Repertoires were generated with immunoSEQ multiplex PCR, while TCRdb's copy carries only in-frame clones and drops some. V, J and clone size reflect that table, while D and trimming were determined from the DNA. The sample has 200,000 to 250,000 clones; approximately 86% are singletons. These data belong to a study of blood T cell repertoires in COVID-19. Study-level background: The United States, Italy and Spain supplied acute and convalescent COVID-19 samples. PBMCs, B-cell-depleted T cells, or T cells provided the cDNA or gDNA that made up the material.

Trimming took 4 bases from V and 5 from J, leaving 22 bases between them. Per germline, CDR1 SGDLS and CDR2 YYNGEE. This CDR3 has 17 amino acids. The TCR was taken from a woman under 40 who had recovered from COVID-19. Sequenced: peripheral blood. The chain has TRBV9 and TRBJ2-1; D is unresolved. The chain's CDR3 is CASSFTVEVRPNNEQFF. The CDR3 region has the DNA TGTGCCAGCAGCTTCACAGTTGAAGTTCGCCCTAACAATGAGCAGTTCTTC. The whole variable domain, filled in from reference TRBV9 and TRBJ2-1, reads DSGVTQTPKHLITATGQRVTLRCSPRSGDLSVYWYQQSLDQGLQFLIQYYNGEERAKGNILERFSAQQFPDLHSELNLSSLELGDSALYFCASSFTVEVRPNNEQFFGPGTRLTVL.